Presented here are 18 T cell receptor beta chains from one specimen sequenced in a study of T cells in Graves' hyperthyroidism and ophthalmopathy. RNA transcripts yielded amplified TCR beta CDR3 regions. The study used the HTBI primer set for a first-round RT-PCR of the TCR CDR3. In TCRdb, the multiplex PCR reads were re-called with MiXCR into one record per CDR3 protein. The sample has approximately 210,000 distinct CDR3 sequences, about a sixth seen once; the top ten hold roughly 53%. Source material: blood. The source of these receptors is a man aged 50 or older with Graves' hyperthyroidism.

The CDR3 reads CASSSGTWGSGEQYF. For the CDR3, the DNA is TGTGCCAGCAGCAGCGGGACGTGGGGGTCTGGTGAGCAGTACTTC. The V call is TRBV11-2, the J call TRBJ2-7; TRBD2 matches 7 bases. Germline CDR1 reads SGHAT; CDR2 reads FQNNGV. This CDR3 has 15 amino acids. After removal of 5 bases from V and 7 bases from J, the junction contained 14 bases not matched to a gene.

This clonotype was counted many times. The rearrangement links TRBV5-5 to TRBJ1-2; 7 bases match TRBD1. Germline-derived CDR1 and CDR2 are SGHKS and YYEKEE (reference sequence). The V segment lost 2 bases and the J segment 2 bases; nucleotides outside the gene matches: 15. The CDR3 sequence is 18 residues long. The CDR3 loop is CASSLATGQIALNYGYTF. CDR3 coding DNA: TGTGCCAGCAGCTTAGCCACGGGACAGATAGCCCTCAACTATGGCTACACCTTC.

This clonotype was counted between two and nine times. One end of the junction does not line up with germline, which may come from a read error. The J gene is TRBJ2-1, the V gene TRBV27, with unresolved D. CDR3 length: 12 amino acids. The V gene's germline CDR1 is MNHEY and CDR2 SMNVEV (reference sequence). The CDR3 nucleotides read TGTGCCAGCAGTTACTCCTTCAATGAGCAGTTCTTC. Translating gives CASSYSFNEQFF.

This clonotype was detected a few times. The chain recombines TRBV11-3 with TRBJ2-1, with 11 bases fitting TRBD2. Germline V gene sequence: CDR1 SGHNT, CDR2 YENEEA. The J segment lost 2 bases and the V segment lost 5 bases, leaving 8 bases of the junction unmatched. This CDR3 region has 17 residues. CDR3 DNA sequence: TGTGCCAGCAGCCTTTCGACTAGCGGGGAGCCCTACAATGAGCAGTTCTTC. Translated, it gives CASSLSTSGEPYNEQFF.

This clonotype was seen repeatedly, ten times or more. CDR3 sequence: CASRAHLGTHTEAFF. The CDR3 nucleotides are TGTGCCAGCAGGGCTCATCTCGGGACACACACTGAAGCTTTCTTT. The chain combines TRBV27 with TRBJ1-1, with D possibly matching TRBD1 (6 bases). CDR3 length equals 15 residues. V lost 6 bases, J lost 3 bases, and 17 bases lay in between. CDR1 is MNHEY and CDR2 is SMNVEV in the germline V gene (reference sequence).

Only a few counts were recorded for this clonotype. This chain connects TRBV12-3 or TRBV12-4 to TRBJ1-1, with D uncertain. V dropped 2 bases and J dropped 0 bases, with 7 bases sitting between them. This CDR3 comprises 14 residues. Written as DNA, the CDR3 is TGTGCCAGCAGTTTAAGTCAGGTGAACACTGAAGCTTTCTTT. Encoded protein: CASSLSQVNTEAFF.

Note on this clonotype: Given a much more abundant clone one base away, this may be a read error. Because the CDR3's place on the DNA is in doubt, the DNA is left out and the CDR3 is given as listed by TCRdb. V is TRBV5-1 and J is TRBJ1-1. Germline assignment: CDR1 SGHRS and CDR2 YFSETQ. The CDR3 is 15 residues long, counting both termini. The CDR3: CASSLVAHGSTEASF.

The J gene is TRBJ2-1, the V gene TRBV5-1; D possibly corresponds to TRBD1 (6 bases). This CDR3 has 19 amino acids. Germline CDR1 reads SGHRS; CDR2 reads YFSETQ. The germline V and J ends were trimmed by 4 bases and 0 bases, with 23 bases remaining between them. In DNA form, the CDR3 reads TGCGCCAGCAGCCCCAGAGATAGACAGGTCCCCGGCTCCTACAATGAGCAGTTCTTC. It yields the protein CASSPRDRQVPGSYNEQFF. The full variable domain, completed using reference TRBV5-1 and TRBJ2-1, is KAGVTQTPRYLIKTRGQQVTLSCSPISGHRSVSWYQQTPGQGLQFLFEYFSETQRNKGNFPGRFSGRQFSNSRSEMNVSTLELGDSALYLCASSPRDRQVPGSYNEQFFGPGTRLTVL.

The chain carries TRBV27 and TRBJ2-7, with TRBD2 matching 7 bases. This CDR3 region has 14 residues. Germline values: CDR1 MNHEY, CDR2 SMNVEV (reference sequence). J was trimmed by 2 bases and V by 0 bases; bases with no gene match: 1. CDR3 region: CASSLSRGTYEQYF. In nucleotides, the CDR3 is TGTGCCAGCAGTTTATCGCGGGGGACCTACGAGCAGTACTTC.

The chain recombines TRBV20-1 with TRBJ2-1; 9 bases match TRBD2. The CDR3 loop spans 14 amino acids. The V segment lost 6 bases and the J segment 5 bases; nucleotides outside the gene matches: 8. Germline lookup yields CDR1 DFQATT and CDR2 SNEGSKA (reference sequence). This chain's CDR3 is CSAKWPSGNNEQFF. The CDR3 region has the DNA TGCAGTGCAAAGTGGCCTAGCGGGAACAATGAGCAGTTCTTC.

This clonotype was counted ten times or more. The rearrangement joins TRBV12-3 or TRBV12-4 to TRBJ2-7; no reliable D call. CDR3 length: 14 amino acids. The V end was cut by 6 bases, the J end by 2 bases, with 14 bases between. Here the CDR3 DNA reads TGTGCCAGCAGCGTCCTCCGGGTGCCCTACGAGCAGTACTTC. Translated: CASSVLRVPYEQYF.

The chain joins TRBV10-3 to TRBJ2-1; TRBD2 is a possible D gene (6 bases). Germline loops: CDR1 ENHRY, CDR2 SYGVKD. V was pared by 10 bases and J by 8 bases, with 24 bases between. This CDR3 is 15 amino acids long. The CDR3 sequence is CATTPRSRGNDEQFF. In nucleotides, the CDR3 is TGTGCCACCACGCCAAGGTCACGGGGGAACGATGAGCAGTTCTTC.

The table lists this clonotype with a few counts. The V gene is TRBV20-1, the J gene TRBJ2-3; no definite D call. This CDR3 is 14 amino acids long. V lost 1 base, J lost 4 bases, and 12 bases lay in between. The germline V gene encodes CDR1 DFQATT and CDR2 SNEGSKA (reference sequence). The CDR3 here is CSARVYGEADTQYF. The CDR3 bases are TGCAGTGCTAGAGTGTACGGTGAGGCAGATACGCAGTATTTT.

On this clonotype: This clone may be a read error of a much larger clone one base away. The chain recombines TRBV28 with TRBJ2-5; D remains ambiguous. The CDR3 loop spans 12 amino acids. CDR1 is MDHEN and CDR2 is SYDVKM in the germline V gene. CDR3 region: CASSLAVETQHF. The CDR3 region has the DNA TGTGCCAGCAGTTTGGCTGTGGAGACCCAGCACTTC.

The V and J genes are TRBV7-9 and TRBJ1-1; no clear D gene. Trimming took 2 bases from V and 12 from J, leaving 13 bases between them. Germline lookup yields CDR1 SEHNR and CDR2 FQNEAQ (reference sequence). CDR3 length: 12 residues. The CDR3 reads CASSLNTWETFF. CDR3 DNA: TGTGCCAGCAGCTTAAATACGTGGGAGACTTTCTTT.

The chain is built from TRBV7-2 and TRBJ2-7; D ambiguous. The CDR3 loop spans 13 amino acids. V was pared by 4 bases and J by 9 bases, with 16 bases between. The germline gives CDR1 SGHTA, CDR2 FQGNSA. In DNA form, the CDR3 reads TGTGCCAGCAGCTCCAGGATTCCCTTAGGGCAGTACTTC. This sequence encodes CASSSRIPLGQYF. Together with reference TRBV7-2 and TRBJ2-7, the CDR3 gives the full variable domain: GAGVSQSPSNKVTEKGKDVELRCDPISGHTALYWYRQSLGQGLEFLIYFQGNSAPDKSGLPSDRFSAERTGGSVSTLTIQRTQQEDSAVYLCASSSRIPLGQYFGPGTRLTVT.

V is TRBV3-2 and J is TRBJ2-7; the table assigns TRBD1, which was not confirmed against the DNA. TRBV3-2 constitutes a pseudogene. The CDR3 extends over 13 amino acids. The CDR3 DNA reads TGTGCCAGCAGCCAAGAACGGGGCGAAGAGCAGTACTTC. It codes for CASSQERGEEQYF.

This clonotype has a count of ten or more. The chain recombines TRBV12-3 or TRBV12-4 with TRBJ2-7; 9 positions match TRBD2. The CDR3 has 13 amino acids. Germline trimming cut 6 bases from V and 9 bases from J; bases unmatched to any gene: 9. The CDR3: CASSRLAGDGQYF. The CDR3 DNA sequence: TGTGCCAGCAGCCGATTAGCGGGAGACGGGCAGTACTTC.